This T cell receptor beta chain was profiled in a study of T cell responses to AZD1222 COVID-19 vaccine. The germline V gene encodes CDR1 MNHEY and CDR2 SMNVEV (reference sequence). This CDR3 is 15 amino acids long. The V end lost 6 bases, the J end lost 7 bases, and 22 bases lay between the germline ends. Profiled with immunoSEQ multiplex PCR; TCRdb holds only in-frame clones, not every one. The sample lists tens of thousands of clones, roughly nine tenths occurring once. Comment on this clone: The antigen remains undetermined.

Overall study results and limits: Clonal diversity was possibly underestimated; the donors were predominantly white British and more often female.

The specimen was peripheral blood, collected 28 days after the second AZD1222 dose. V and J are TRBV27 and TRBJ2-7; perhaps D is TRBD1 or TRBD2 (6 bases each). This receptor was taken from an adult who received the AZD1222 COVID-19 vaccine. Written as DNA, the CDR3 is TGTGCCAGCAGCCCCGGAGGGCAGGGGTTGGGAGAGCAGTACTTC. Translation: CASSPGGQGLGEQYF.